Sequencing of this TCR beta chain was carried out in a study of blood T cell repertoires in COVID-19 (dated by TCRdb to 2020 to 2021). Regarding the study in general: The collaborator samples originated in the United States, Italy and Spain and spanned the acute and convalescent phases of COVID-19. The material from the prospective study consisted of cDNA or gDNA derived from T cells, B-cell-depleted T cells, or PBMCs. Deeply sampled blood TCRbeta repertoires from subjects exposed to, actively infected with, or recovered from COVID-19 were included in the dataset. A freely available public database, intended as a resource for researchers studying the immune response to SARS-CoV-2, is where the repertoires were released. Samples were obtained from the ongoing ImmuneRACE study (first 160 participants) and from over a thousand subjects provided by 6 global collaborators. A de-identified subject ID, COVID-19 status, age in years and sex were almost always included in the sample metadata. HLA class I and class II types, where available, came from metadata supplied by the sample provider rather than from assay-based typing. General conclusions and limits of the study: The amount of clinical and demographic metadata varied by source and participant and was provided uncurated.

Concerning this clone itself: What antigen it recognizes has not been identified. No base qualities exist here, and no much larger clone lies one base off it.

From the germline V gene, CDR1 is SGDLS and CDR2 is YYNGEE. Measured from the cysteine to the phenylalanine, the CDR3 is 16 residues long. The CDR3 DNA has 48 bases and is translated from base 1. V loses 0 bases, J loses 1 base, and the germline ends lie 13 bases apart. At one collaborating source in Seattle, patients were enrolled during active infection and were followed longitudinally through the course of disease. Collaborating institutions collected whole blood in K2EDTA tubes following their own protocols. For TCRbeta analysis, collaborator samples were shipped as frozen whole blood, as isolated PBMCs, or as DNA extracted from either sample type. The immunoSEQ Assay, a bias-controlled multiplex PCR, was used to amplify TCRbeta CDR3 regions from genomic DNA. Per the source publication's procedure: Nucleated cell counts per sample were estimated from amplification of reference gene primers within the assay. To quantify the absolute abundance of each unique TCRbeta CDR3 rearrangement, sequence reads were collapsed and filtered. For each sample, productive Simpson clonality was calculated by taking the square root of Simpson's diversity index across productive rearrangements. This is the immuneACCESS table as TCRdb keeps it, with only in-frame sequences that have V and J called. A part of the clones is gone; compared with another copy, unresolved V genes explain less than half, and the rest is unexplained. That table supplies the V and J calls and clone size; D and trimming were determined from the DNA. The sample table contains under 300,000 clones; only one count was recorded for 90% of them. Of the sample, about 2.1% is held by the ten largest clones.

The V gene is TRBV9 and the J gene is TRBJ1-1; no D segment can be confidently identified. The sample comprised peripheral blood. The TCR comes from a woman in her sixties with COVID-19, enrolled during active disease. The CDR3 protein is CASSVGSWEENTEAFF. The DNA sequence is TGTGCCAGCAGCGTAGGTAGTTGGGAGGAGAACACTGAAGCTTTCTTT. With the rest looked up from the reference TRBV9 and TRBJ1-1 genes rather than sequenced, the full variable domain is DSGVTQTPKHLITATGQRVTLRCSPRSGDLSVYWYQQSLDQGLQFLIQYYNGEERAKGNILERFSAQQFPDLHSELNLSSLELGDSALYFCASSVGSWEENTEAFFGQGTRLTVV.